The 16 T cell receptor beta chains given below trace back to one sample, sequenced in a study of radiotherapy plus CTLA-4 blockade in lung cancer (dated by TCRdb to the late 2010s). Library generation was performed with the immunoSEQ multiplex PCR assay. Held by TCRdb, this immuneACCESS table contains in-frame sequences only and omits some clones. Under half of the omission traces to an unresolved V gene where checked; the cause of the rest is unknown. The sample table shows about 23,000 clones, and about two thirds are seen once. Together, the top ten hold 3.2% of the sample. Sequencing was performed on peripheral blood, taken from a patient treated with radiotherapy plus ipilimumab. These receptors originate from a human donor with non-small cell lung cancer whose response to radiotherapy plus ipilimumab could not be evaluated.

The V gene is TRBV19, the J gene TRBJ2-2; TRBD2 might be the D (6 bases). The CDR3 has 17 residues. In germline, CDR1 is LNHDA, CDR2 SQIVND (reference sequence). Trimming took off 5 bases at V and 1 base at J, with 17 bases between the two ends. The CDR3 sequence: CASSGRRASRNTGELFF. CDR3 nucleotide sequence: TGTGCCAGTAGTGGGCGGAGGGCTAGCCGGAACACCGGGGAGCTGTTTTTT.

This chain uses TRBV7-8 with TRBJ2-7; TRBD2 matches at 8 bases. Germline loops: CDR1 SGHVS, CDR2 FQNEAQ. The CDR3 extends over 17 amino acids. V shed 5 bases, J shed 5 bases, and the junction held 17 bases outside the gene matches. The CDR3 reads CASSTRRWSGSFDEQYF. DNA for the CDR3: TGTGCCAGCAGCACCCGGCGGTGGAGCGGGAGTTTCGACGAGCAGTACTTC.

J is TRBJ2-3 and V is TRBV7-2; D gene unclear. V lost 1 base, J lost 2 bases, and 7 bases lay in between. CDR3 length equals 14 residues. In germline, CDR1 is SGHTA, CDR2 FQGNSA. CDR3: CASSLGTYTDTQYF. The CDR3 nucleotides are TGTGCCAGCAGCTTAGGTACCTACACAGATACGCAGTATTTT.

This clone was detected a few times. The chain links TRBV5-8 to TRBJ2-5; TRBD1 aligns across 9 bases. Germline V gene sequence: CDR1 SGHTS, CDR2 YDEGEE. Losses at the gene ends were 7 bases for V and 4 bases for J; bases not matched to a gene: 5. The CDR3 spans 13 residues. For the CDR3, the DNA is TGTGCCAGCGGGGACAGGGTACGAGAGACCCAGTACTTC. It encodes CASGDRVRETQYF.

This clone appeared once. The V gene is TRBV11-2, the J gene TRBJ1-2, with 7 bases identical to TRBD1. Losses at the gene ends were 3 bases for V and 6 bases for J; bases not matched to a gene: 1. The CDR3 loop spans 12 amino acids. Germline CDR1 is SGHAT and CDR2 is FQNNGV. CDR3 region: CASSLRGHGYTF. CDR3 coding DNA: TGTGCCAGCAGCTTGAGGGGGCATGGCTACACCTTC.

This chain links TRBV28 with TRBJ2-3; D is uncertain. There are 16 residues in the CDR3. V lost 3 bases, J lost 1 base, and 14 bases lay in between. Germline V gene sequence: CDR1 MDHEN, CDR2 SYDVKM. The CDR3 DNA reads TGTGCCAGCAGTTTGAGGCCAGTAGGTGGCACAGATACGCAGTATTTT. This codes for CASSLRPVGGTDTQYF.

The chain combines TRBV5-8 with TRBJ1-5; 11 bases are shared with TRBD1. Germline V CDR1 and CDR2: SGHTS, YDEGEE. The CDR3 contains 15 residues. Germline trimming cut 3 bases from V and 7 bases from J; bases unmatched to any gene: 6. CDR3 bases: TGTGCCAGCAGCTGGACAGGGGGCGTAAGGCAGCCCCAGCATTTT. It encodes CASSWTGGVRQPQHF.

CDR3 region: CASSDGRAKETQYF. CDR3 nucleotide sequence: TGTGCCAGCAGTGACGGGAGGGCCAAGGAGACCCAGTACTTC. J is TRBJ2-5 and V is TRBV2, with TRBD2 matching over 8 bases. The CDR3 runs to 14 residues. Trimming at V came to 3 bases and at J to 5 bases, leaving 5 bases not matched to a gene. Germline V gene sequence: CDR1 SNHLY, CDR2 FYNNEI.

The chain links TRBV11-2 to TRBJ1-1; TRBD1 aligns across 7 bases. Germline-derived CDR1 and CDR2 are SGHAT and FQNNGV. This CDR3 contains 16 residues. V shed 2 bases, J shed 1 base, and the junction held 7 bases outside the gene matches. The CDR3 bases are TGTGCCAGCAGCTTACAGACCGGGACAGCGAACACTGAAGCTTTCTTT. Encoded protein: CASSLQTGTANTEAFF. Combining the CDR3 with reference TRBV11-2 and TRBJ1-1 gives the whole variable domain EAGVAQSPRYKIIEKRQSVAFWCNPISGHATLYWYQQILGQGPKLLIQFQNNGVVDDSQLPKDRFSAERLKGVDSTLKIQPAKLEDSAVYLCASSLQTGTANTEAFFGQGTRLTVV.

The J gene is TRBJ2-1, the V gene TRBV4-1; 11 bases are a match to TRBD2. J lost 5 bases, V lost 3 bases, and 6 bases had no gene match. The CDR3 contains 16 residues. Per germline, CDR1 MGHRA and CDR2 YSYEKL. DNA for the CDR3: TGCGCCAGCAGCCACCTACTAGCGGGAGACCACAATGAGCAGTTCTTC. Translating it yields CASSHLLAGDHNEQFF.

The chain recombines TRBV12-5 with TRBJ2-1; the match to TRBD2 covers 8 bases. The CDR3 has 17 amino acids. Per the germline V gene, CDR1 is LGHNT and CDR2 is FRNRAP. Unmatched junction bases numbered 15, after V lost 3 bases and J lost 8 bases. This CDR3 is CASGLRASGRWFHEQFF. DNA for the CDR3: TGTGCTAGTGGTTTACGTGCGAGCGGGAGATGGTTCCATGAGCAGTTCTTC.

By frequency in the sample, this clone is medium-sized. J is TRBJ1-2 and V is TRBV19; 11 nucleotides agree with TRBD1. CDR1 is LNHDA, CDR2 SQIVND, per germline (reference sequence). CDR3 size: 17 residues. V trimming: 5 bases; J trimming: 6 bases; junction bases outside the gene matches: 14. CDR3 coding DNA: TGTGCCAGTAGTCTATATTACCGGGACAGGGGGGGAAATGGCTACACCTTC. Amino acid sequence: CASSLYYRDRGGNGYTF.

The CDR3 DNA sequence: TGTGCCACTACCCGGGCAGCGGGGTACAATGAGCAGTTCTTC. Translation gives CATTRAAGYNEQFF. The chain recombines TRBV19 with TRBJ2-1, with 7 bases that match TRBD2. The J segment lost 4 bases and the V segment lost 10 bases, leaving 10 bases of the junction unmatched. Per the germline V gene, CDR1 is LNHDA and CDR2 is SQIVND (reference sequence). The CDR3 extends over 14 amino acids.

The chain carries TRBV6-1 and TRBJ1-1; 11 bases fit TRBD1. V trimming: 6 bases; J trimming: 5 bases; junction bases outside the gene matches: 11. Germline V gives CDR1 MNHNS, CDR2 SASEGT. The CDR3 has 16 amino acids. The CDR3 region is CASSESWGTGGTEAFF. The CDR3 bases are TGTGCCAGCAGCGAATCTTGGGGGACAGGGGGAACTGAAGCTTTCTTT.

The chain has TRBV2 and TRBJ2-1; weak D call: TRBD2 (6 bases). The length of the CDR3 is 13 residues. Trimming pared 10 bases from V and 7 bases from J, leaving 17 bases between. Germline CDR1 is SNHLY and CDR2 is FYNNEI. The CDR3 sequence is CATSVAGMNEQFF. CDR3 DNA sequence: TGTGCCACCTCAGTCGCGGGAATGAATGAGCAGTTCTTC.

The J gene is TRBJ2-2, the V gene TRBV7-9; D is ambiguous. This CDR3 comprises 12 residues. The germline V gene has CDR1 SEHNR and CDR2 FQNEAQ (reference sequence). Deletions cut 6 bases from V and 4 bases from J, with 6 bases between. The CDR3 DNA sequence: TGTGCCAGCAGTTATCTCACCGGGGAGCTGTTTTTT. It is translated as CASSYLTGELFF.